These T cell receptor beta chains were read from a single sample in a study of blood T cell repertoires in COVID-19. TCRdb keeps only in-frame clones here, not all; method: immunoSEQ multiplex PCR. The repertoire holds some 320,000 clones, with about 89% as singletons. The sample consisted of PBMCs or T cells enriched from blood (not recorded which). Source of these receptors: a woman in her twenties or thirties who had recovered from COVID-19. The CDR3 runs from the conserved cysteine through the conserved F or W. A D gene is named only where the DNA matches it firmly. Size tells how often a clone was seen (once, few, many) or the class of an expanded clone, and some rows leave it out.

j_gene	abundance	d_gene	v_gene	CDR3aa	CDR3nt
TRBJ1-6	-	TRBD1	TRBV9	CASSTQSGTGFDSPLHF	TGTGCCAGCAGCACGCAATCCGGGACAGGGTTCGATTCACCCCTCCACTTT
TRBJ2-1	-	-	TRBV4-3	CASSQGDSSYNEQFF	TGCGCCAGCAGCCAAGGAGACTCTTCCTACAATGAGCAGTTCTTC
TRBJ1-2	-	TRBD1	TRBV2	CASRVSGTAYGYTF	TGTGCCAGCAGGGTATCCGGGACAGCCTATGGCTACACCTTC
TRBJ1-1	-	TRBD1	TRBV10-3	CAISESGVDRGSEAFF	TGTGCCATCAGTGAGTCAGGGGTGGACAGGGGAAGTGAAGCTTTCTTT
TRBJ2-5	-	TRBD2	TRBV18	CASSPRLAGGETQYF	TGTGCCAGCTCACCCCGACTAGCGGGCGGGGAGACCCAGTACTTC
TRBJ2-7	-	-	TRBV21-1	CASSEGQGGNYEQYF	TGTGCCAGCAGCGAGGGACAGGGAGGGAACTACGAGCAGTACTTC
TRBJ2-3	-	-	TRBV6-1	CASSEAWGLTDTQYF	TGTGCCAGCAGTGAAGCATGGGGGCTAACAGATACGCAGTATTTT
TRBJ2-4	-	-	TRBV18	CASSPPRLEGIQYF	TGTGCCAGCTCACCACCAAGACTAGAAGGCATTCAGTACTTC
TRBJ2-3	-	TRBD1	TRBV10-3	CAISEPAGGGTDTQYF	TGTGCCATCAGTGAGCCGGCAGGGGGCGGCACAGATACGCAGTATTTT
TRBJ2-3	-	TRBD2	TRBV6-5	CASSYVAGGTDTQYF	TGTGCCAGCAGTTACGTAGCGGGGGGCACAGATACGCAGTATTTT
TRBJ2-1	-	TRBD1	TRBV5-6	CASTPGQVYNEQFF	TGTGCCAGCACGCCGGGACAGGTGTACAATGAGCAGTTCTTC
TRBJ1-1	-	TRBD1	TRBV4-1	CASNPLGQGLPEAFF	TGCGCCAGCAACCCCCTGGGACAGGGTTTGCCTGAAGCTTTCTTT
TRBJ1-5	-	-	TRBV2	CASSGARNQPQHF	TGTGCCAGCTCTGGGGCCCGGAATCAGCCCCAGCATTTT
TRBJ1-2	few	-	TRBV2	CASRTTGRGYTF	TGTGCCAGCAGGACGACAGGACGTGGCTACACCTTC
TRBJ2-7	-	-	TRBV2	CASTGGRAFNEQYF	TGTGCCAGCACCGGAGGCCGGGCTTTTAACGAGCAGTACTTC
TRBJ2-3	-	-	TRBV7-9	CASSYTLSGVTDTQYF	TGTGCCAGCAGCTATACCCTTAGCGGAGTCACAGATACGCAGTATTTT
TRBJ2-5	once	-	TRBV6-5	CASRRGSQETQYF	TGTGCCAGCAGAAGGGGTTCTCAAGAGACCCAGTACTTC
TRBJ1-6	-	TRBD1	TRBV3-1/TRBV3-2	CASSQRGQGDSPLHF	TGTGCCAGCAGCCAAAGAGGACAGGGGGATTCACCCCTCCACTTT
TRBJ1-2	-	-	TRBV18	CASSLGQYYTF	TGTGCCAGCTCCCTAGGACAGTACTACACCTTC
TRBJ2-5	once	-	TRBV19	CASSIDLSGETQYF	TGTGCCAGTAGTATAGATCTCAGCGGGGAGACCCAGTACTTC
TRBJ2-7	-	-	TRBV5-1	CASSLGSVLPAEQYF	TGCGCCAGCAGCTTGGGTAGCGTCCTCCCTGCCGAGCAGTACTTC
TRBJ2-5	-	-	TRBV18	CASSPPTERETQYF	TGTGCCAGCTCACCCCCGACAGAGAGGGAGACCCAGTACTTC
TRBJ2-2	-	-	TRBV7-9	CASSLVSDTGELFF	TGTGCCAGCAGCTTAGTGTCAGATACCGGGGAGCTGTTTTTT
TRBJ2-7	-	TRBD1	TRBV7-9	CASSPWDRSYEQYF	TGTGCCAGCAGCCCGTGGGACAGATCCTACGAGCAGTACTTC
TRBJ2-6	-	-	TRBV10-3	CAISDPSKALSGANVLTF	TGTGCCATCAGTGATCCGTCGAAAGCCCTCTCTGGGGCCAACGTCCTGACTTTC
TRBJ1-5	-	TRBD1	TRBV6-2/TRBV6-3	CASSQQGRVQPQHF	TGTGCCAGCAGTCAACAGGGGCGGGTTCAGCCCCAGCATTTT
TRBJ2-5	-	TRBD2	TRBV5-1	CASSLVLLADQQETQYF	TGCGCCAGCAGCTTGGTGCTTCTAGCGGACCAACAAGAGACCCAGTACTTC
TRBJ1-5	few	-	TRBV7-7	CASDGGSNQPQHF	TGTGCCAGCGACGGGGGTAGCAATCAGCCCCAGCATTTT
TRBJ1-5	-	TRBD1	TRBV5-5	CASSPGQGHQPQHF	TGTGCCAGCAGCCCCGGACAGGGACATCAGCCCCAGCATTTT
TRBJ2-7	few	-	TRBV12-3/TRBV12-4	CASSSSGSYEQYF	TGTGCCAGCAGCTCCTCGGGCTCCTACGAGCAGTACTTC
TRBJ2-2	-	TRBD2	TRBV6-2/TRBV6-3	CASSLAGGRTGELFF	TGTGCCAGCAGCCTAGCGGGGGGGCGCACCGGGGAGCTGTTTTTT
TRBJ2-7	-	-	TRBV4-2	CASSQDLRDTQWF	TGTGCCAGCAGCCAAGACCTCCGGGACACCCAGTGGTTC
TRBJ1-3	-	TRBD1	TRBV7-2	CASSLYPGTGRGNTIYF	TGTGCCAGCAGCTTATACCCCGGGACAGGGCGCGGAAACACCATATATTTT
TRBJ1-4	-	-	TRBV28	CASSFWGQTNEKLFF	TGTGCCAGCAGTTTTTGGGGGCAGACGAATGAAAAACTGTTTTTT
TRBJ2-7	once	-	TRBV28	CASSPQLGQLAYEQYF	TGTGCCAGCAGTCCCCAACTCGGACAGCTGGCCTACGAGCAGTACTTC
TRBJ2-2	-	TRBD2	TRBV7-2	CASSLKLQRGAILTGELFF	TGTGCCAGCAGCTTAAAGCTCCAGCGGGGGGCCATACTTACCGGGGAGCTGTTTTTT
TRBJ2-4	-	-	TRBV7-2	CASSLGPIGSIQYF	TGTGCCAGCAGCTTAGGGCCAATCGGGAGCATTCAGTACTTC
TRBJ2-3	-	TRBD1	TRBV7-6	CASSLGGQGTDTQYF	TGTGCCAGCAGCTTAGGGGGACAGGGCACAGATACGCAGTATTTT
TRBJ1-6	-	-	TRBV18	CASSPQGEGSPLHF	TGTGCCAGCTCACCACAGGGGGAGGGCTCACCCCTCCACTTT
TRBJ2-7	-	TRBD1	TRBV2	CASSARDRGREQYF	TGTGCCAGCAGTGCCCGGGACAGGGGGCGCGAGCAGTACTTC
TRBJ2-5	-	TRBD2	TRBV27	CASSLHQAGDAQETQYF	TGTGCCAGCAGTCTGCACCAAGCGGGGGACGCCCAAGAGACCCAGTACTTC
TRBJ1-1	-	TRBD1	TRBV10-3	CAISEFRQGLNTEAFF	TGTGCCATCAGTGAGTTCCGACAGGGGCTGAACACTGAAGCTTTCTTT
TRBJ2-3	-	TRBD1	TRBV5-1	CASSLELPGTGTDTQYF	TGCGCCAGCAGCTTGGAACTCCCCGGGACAGGCACAGATACGCAGTATTTT
TRBJ2-1	-	-	TRBV2	CASSEEWGRGVRNEQFF	TGTGCCAGCAGTGAAGAGTGGGGCAGGGGGGTCCGAAATGAGCAGTTCTTC
TRBJ2-2	-	TRBD2	TRBV5-1	CASSPSGNTGELFF	TGCGCCAGCAGCCCTAGCGGTAACACCGGGGAGCTGTTTTTT
TRBJ1-4	-	-	TRBV11-3	CASSLVANEKLFF	TGTGCCAGCAGCTTAGTCGCTAATGAAAAACTGTTTTTT
TRBJ1-4	-	TRBD1	TRBV2	CASSEANAGTGPTNEKLFF	TGTGCCAGCAGTGAAGCGAATGCCGGGACAGGGCCAACTAATGAAAAACTGTTTTTT
TRBJ2-1	-	TRBD2	TRBV19	CASNYRGEGYNEQFF	TGTGCCTCAAACTATCGGGGGGAGGGGTACAATGAGCAGTTCTTC
TRBJ2-7	-	TRBD1	TRBV6-6	CASSYSGQGPYEQYF	TGTGCCAGCAGTTATAGCGGACAGGGGCCCTACGAGCAGTACTTC
TRBJ2-3	once	-	TRBV18	CASSPTTFTDTQYF	TGTGCCAGCTCACCGACGACTTTCACAGATACGCAGTATTTT
TRBJ2-1	once	-	TRBV20-1	CSAAYNEQFF	TGCAGTGCTGCGTACAATGAGCAGTTCTTC
TRBJ1-2	-	-	TRBV5-4	CASSLGREVYGYTF	TGTGCCAGCAGCTTGGGACGGGAGGTCTATGGCTACACCTTC
TRBJ2-7	-	-	TRBV28	CASSFPRLEQYF	TGTGCCAGCAGTTTTCCGAGGCTCGAGCAGTACTTC
TRBJ2-7	-	-	TRBV19	CASSNQFRSYEQYF	TGTGCCAGTAGTAACCAGTTTCGATCCTACGAGCAGTACTTC